This T cell receptor (beta chain) came from a study of T cell responses to AZD1222 COVID-19 vaccine. Measured with immunoSEQ multiplex PCR; TCRdb has only the in-frame clones, and not every one. The data hold about 150,000 clones, with roughly four fifths observed a single time. Germline CDR1 is SGHTA and CDR2 is FQGNSA. The ends lost 6 bases at V and 3 bases at J; junction bases unmatched: 2. The CDR3 loop spans 13 amino acids. Sequenced here: peripheral blood, sampled on day 0 of MenACWY control vaccination. This clonotype was obtained from an adult in good health. The gene calls are TRBV7-2 and TRBJ2-5; 9 nucleotides align to TRBD2. Here the CDR3 DNA reads TGTGCCAGCAGGCGACTAGCGGAAGAGACCCAGTACTTC. It specifies CASRRLAEETQYF. Supplemented by reference TRBV7-2 and TRBJ2-5, the full variable domain reads GAGVSQSPSNKVTEKGKDVELRCDPISGHTALYWYRQSLGQGLEFLIYFQGNSAPDKSGLPSDRFSAERTGGSVSTLTIQRTQQEDSAVYLCASRRLAEETQYFGPGTRLLVL.